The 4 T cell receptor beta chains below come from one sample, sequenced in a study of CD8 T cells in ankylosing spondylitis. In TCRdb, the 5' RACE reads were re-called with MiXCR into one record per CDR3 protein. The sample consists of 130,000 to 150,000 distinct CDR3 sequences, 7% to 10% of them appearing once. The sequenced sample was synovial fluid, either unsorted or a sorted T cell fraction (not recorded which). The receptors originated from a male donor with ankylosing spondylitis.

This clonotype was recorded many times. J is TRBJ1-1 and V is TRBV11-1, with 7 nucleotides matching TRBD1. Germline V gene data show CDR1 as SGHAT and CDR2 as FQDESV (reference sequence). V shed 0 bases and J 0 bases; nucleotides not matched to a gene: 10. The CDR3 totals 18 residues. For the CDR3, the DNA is TGTGCCAGCAGCTTAGCATGGGACAGTCGGGGAATGAACACTGAAGCTTTCTTT. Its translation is CASSLAWDSRGMNTEAFF.

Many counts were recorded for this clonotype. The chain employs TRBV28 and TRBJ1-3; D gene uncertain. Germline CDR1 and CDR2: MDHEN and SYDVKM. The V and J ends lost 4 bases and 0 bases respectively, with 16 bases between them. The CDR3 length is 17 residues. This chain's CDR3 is CASSSLGLSSSGNTIYF. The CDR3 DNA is TGTGCCAGCAGTTCCCTCGGACTGTCGTCCTCTGGAAACACCATATATTTT.

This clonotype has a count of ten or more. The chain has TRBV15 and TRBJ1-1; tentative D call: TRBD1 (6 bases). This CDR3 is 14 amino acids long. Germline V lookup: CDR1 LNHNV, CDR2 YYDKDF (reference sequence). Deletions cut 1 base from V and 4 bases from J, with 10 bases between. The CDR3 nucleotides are TGTGCCACCAGCAGAGTAAGGGGGAGCACTGAAGCTTTCTTT. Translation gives CATSRVRGSTEAFF. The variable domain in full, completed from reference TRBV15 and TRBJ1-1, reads DAMVIQNPRYQVTQFGKPVTLSCSQTLNHNVMYWYQQKSSQAPKLLFHYYDKDFNNEADTPDNFQSRRPNTSFCFLDIRSPGLGDTAMYLCATSRVRGSTEAFFGQGTRLTVV.

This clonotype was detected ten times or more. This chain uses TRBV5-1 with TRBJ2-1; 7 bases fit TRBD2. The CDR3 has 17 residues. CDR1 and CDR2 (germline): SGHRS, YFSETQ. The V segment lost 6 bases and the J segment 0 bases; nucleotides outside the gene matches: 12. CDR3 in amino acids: CASKEFRGGSSYNEQFF. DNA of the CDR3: TGCGCCAGCAAGGAATTTCGCGGCGGGAGCTCCTACAATGAGCAGTTCTTC.